This TCR beta chain originates from a study of OX40 agonist ivuxolimab in advanced cancers. Context from the whole study: The costimulatory receptor OX40 (CD134) was targeted by ivuxolimab, a fully human IgG2 agonistic monoclonal antibody. Intravenous ivuxolimab was administered to patients every 2 weeks at six dose levels: 0.01, 0.1, 0.3, 1.5, 3 and 10 mg/kg. Of the roughly 50 dose-escalation patients, hepatocellular carcinoma was present in about 20, melanoma in roughly 15, renal cell carcinoma in 9 and head and neck cancer in 9. In the dose-escalation cohort, 65% to 85% of patients were male, and the mean age was roughly 60 years with a range of roughly 23 to 90. Prior anti-PD-1, anti-PD-L1 or anti-CTLA-4 therapy was permitted, and checkpoint inhibitors had been received by less than 45% of dose-escalation patients. Three dose-escalation patients achieved partial responses, one with hepatocellular carcinoma and two with cutaneous melanoma. The purpose of peripheral TCRbeta sequencing was to test whether ivuxolimab changed TCR sequence diversity and led to clonal T-cell expansion. The paper covers the monotherapy dose-escalation part of the phase I ivuxolimab trial, which included N ≈ 57 patients.

To sequence the TCRbeta CDR3 region, genomic DNA was isolated from the sorted cells. The immunoSEQ Assay was used to sequence the TCRbeta CDR3 regions. TCRdb carries this immuneACCESS record with in-frame sequences only. Its versions omit some clonotypes, under half of them owing to an unresolved V gene in the studies checked, with the rest unexplained. This sample holds roughly 44,000 clones; approximately 86% were observed only once. The ten largest clones take up around an eighth of the sample. The paper's findings and limits, for the study overall: Which antigens the clonally expanded peripheral T cells were specific for was not determined. After ivuxolimab, expanded clones were on average more numerous among CD8+ T cells than among CD4+ T cells. Low levels of normalized T-cell clonal expansion were also seen in some patients who did not respond. In the 0.1-3.0 mg/kg groups, partial responders had among the lowest normalized peripheral clonal expansion, particularly in CD8+ T cells. At doses from 0.1 to 3.0 mg/kg, clonal expansion was seen in both CD4+ and CD8+ blood T cells between baseline and week 6.

Patients with a history of autoimmune disease or receiving systemic immunosuppression were excluded from the trial. Peripheral blood for TCR sequencing was collected from all dose cohorts at baseline, on cycle 4 day 1, and on cycle 7 day 1. Samples came from an open-label, multicenter, first-in-human phase I dose-escalation trial of ivuxolimab. Adults with locally advanced or metastatic melanoma, renal cell, hepatocellular, or head and neck squamous cell carcinoma were enrolled in the trial. CD4+ and CD8+ T cells were sorted separately from peripheral blood before TCR sequencing. On this clone itself: Its cognate antigen has yet to be identified. No base qualities exist here, and no much larger clone lies one base off it.

This receptor was taken from an adult with an advanced solid tumor such as melanoma, head and neck, liver or kidney cancer. The sample was CD4+ or CD8+ T cells sorted from blood, taken in a trial of the OX40 agonist ivuxolimab.

The CDR3 region reads CASSFRESGYGYTF. The nucleotide sequence reads as follows: TGTGCCAGCAGCTTTAGGGAATCCGGCTATGGCTACACCTTC. The chain employs TRBV13 and TRBJ1-2; confidence is insufficient to name the D gene. Including cysteine and phenylalanine, the CDR3 has 14 amino acids. Solely the CDR3 DNA is kept, with 42 bases framed from the first base. CDR1 and CDR2, looked up from the germline V gene (reference sequence), are PRHDT and FYEKMQ. V loses 3 bases, J loses 4 bases, and the germline ends lie 12 bases apart. The CDR3, completed at both ends by the reference TRBV13 and TRBJ1-2 genes, gives the full variable domain AAGVIQSPRHLIKEKRETATLKCYPIPRHDTVYWYQQGPGQDPQFLISFYEKMQSDKGSIPDRFSAQQFSDYHSELNMSSLELGDSALYFCASSFRESGYGYTFGSGTRLTVV.